What follows are 32 T cell receptor beta chains derived from one specimen sequenced in a study of cytomegalovirus exposure and HLA in healthy donors (dated by TCRdb to the late 2010s). Libraries were prepared through the immunoSEQ multiplex PCR assay. For the multiplex PCR, a mixture combining 60 forward primers for TCR Vbeta segments and 13 reverse primers for TCR Jbeta segments was used. The source is immuneACCESS, and TCRdb retained only in-frame sequences with V and J called. Part of the clones is not carried over; for the studies checked, unresolved V genes explain less than half of this, and the remainder is unexplained. This sample lists approximately 210,000 clones; around 76% were detected once. The ten top clones hold 6% of the sample. The sample comprised PBMCs. The source of these receptors is a man aged 40-49 years in good health and CMV-seropositive.

V and J are TRBV30 and TRBJ2-7, with D unresolved. Germline-derived CDR1 and CDR2 are GTSNPN and SVGIG (reference sequence). The CDR3 runs to 16 residues. V was shortened by 1 base and J by 4 bases, with 20 bases between the two germline ends. In nucleotides, the CDR3 is TGTGCCTGGAGTGGTAGTGGCAGCGCAGCCCGGTACGAGCAGTACTTC. Amino acids: CAWSGSGSAARYEQYF.

This CDR3 reads CASSLTSGTGNEQFF. The DNA for the CDR3 is TGTGCCAGTAGTTTAACTAGCGGGACGGGGAATGAGCAGTTCTTC. The rearrangement links TRBV19 to TRBJ2-1; 10 bases fit TRBD2. Germline V gene lookup returns CDR1 LNHDA and CDR2 SQIVND (reference sequence). The CDR3 covers 15 residues. V lost 5 bases and J lost 7; bases outside the gene matches: 8.

This clone was found once. The chain couples TRBV23-1 to TRBJ2-7, with 13 nucleotides matching TRBD2. Being an ORF, TRBV23-1 has a function that is uncertain. This CDR3 contains 18 residues. V was pared by 0 bases and J by 2 bases, with 7 bases of the junction left unmatched. CDR3 region: CASSQSGGTSGKAYEQYV. As DNA, the CDR3 is TGCGCCAGCAGTCAATCCGGGGGGACTAGCGGGAAGGCCTACGAGCAGTACGTC.

The sample holds many counts of this clone. V gene TRBV6-1 combines with J gene TRBJ2-3; D unresolved. From germline, CDR1 is MNHNS and CDR2 SASEGT. CDR3 length equals 13 residues. The ends were cut back, 3 bases at V and 2 bases at J, with 6 bases in the middle. CDR3 protein: CASSDPFTDTQYF. The CDR3 bases are TGTGCCAGCAGTGATCCCTTCACAGATACGCAGTATTTT.

V is TRBV5-1 and J is TRBJ2-1; D is possibly TRBD1 (6 bases). Germline lookup yields CDR1 SGHRS and CDR2 YFSETQ. Trimming left V 0 bases short and J 4 bases short, with 8 bases between. The CDR3 has 14 residues. This CDR3 reads CASSLGTVYNEQFF. As DNA, the CDR3 is TGCGCCAGCAGCTTGGGGACAGTATACAATGAGCAGTTCTTC. Variable domain in full (rest from reference TRBV5-1 and TRBJ2-1): KAGVTQTPRYLIKTRGQQVTLSCSPISGHRSVSWYQQTPGQGLQFLFEYFSETQRNKGNFPGRFSGRQFSNSRSEMNVSTLELGDSALYLCASSLGTVYNEQFFGPGTRLTVL.

The V gene is TRBV6-4, the J gene TRBJ1-1; TRBD1 aligns across 8 bases. This CDR3 spans 14 amino acids. J lost 5 bases, V lost 5 bases, and 7 bases had no gene match. Germline loops: CDR1 MRHNA, CDR2 SNTAGT. CDR3 sequence: CASSPQGEGTEAFF. CDR3 sequence (DNA): TGTGCCAGCAGTCCACAGGGGGAGGGTACTGAAGCTTTCTTT.

The CDR3 nucleotides read TGTGCCAGCAGCGTAAGAGGGGGCCAGGGCTACACCTTC. It specifies CASSVRGGQGYTF. The J gene is TRBJ1-2, the V gene TRBV9, with TRBD1 matching 7 bases. The CDR3 runs 13 residues. CDR1 is SGDLS, CDR2 YYNGEE, per germline. J lost 8 bases, V lost 1 base, and 5 bases had no gene match.

The V gene is TRBV2, the J gene TRBJ1-1; maybe TRBD1 (6 bases). In germline, CDR1 is SNHLY, CDR2 FYNNEI. Trimming took 4 bases from V and 1 from J, leaving 13 bases between them. There are 15 residues in the CDR3. In DNA form, the CDR3 reads TGTGCCAGCAGTGTTCCAGGGGCGCGGAACACTGAAGCTTTCTTT. It codes for CASSVPGARNTEAFF.

This chain connects TRBV19 to TRBJ1-3; TRBD1 matches 7 bases. Trimming took 4 bases from V and 3 from J; bases not matched to a gene: 6. The germline CDR1 and CDR2 sequences are LNHDA and SQIVND (reference sequence). This CDR3 contains 15 residues. CDR3 sequence (DNA): TGTGCCAGTAGTACCGACAGGGCTGGTGGAAACACCATATATTTT. Encoded protein: CASSTDRAGGNTIYF.

The V gene is TRBV7-6, the J gene TRBJ2-5; 9 positions match TRBD1. Trimming removed 2 bases from V and 2 bases from J; junction bases left unmatched: 3. Germline CDR1 and CDR2: SGHVS and FNYEAQ. The CDR3 covers 15 residues. CDR3 amino acids: CASSLTTGGQETQYF. CDR3 DNA: TGTGCCAGCAGCTTAACGACAGGGGGACAAGAGACCCAGTACTTC.

The chain uses TRBV28 and TRBJ2-3; 7 bases fit TRBD1. This CDR3 is 16 amino acids long. V gave up 5 bases and J gave up 2 bases; unmatched junction bases: 10. In germline, CDR1 is MDHEN, CDR2 SYDVKM. CDR3 nucleotides: TGTGCCAGCAGTCCAACCCCTGACAGGGCCACAGATACGCAGTATTTT. As protein: CASSPTPDRATDTQYF.

About this clone: Other DNA sequences in the same sample also yield this CDR3. This chain joins TRBV6-6 and TRBJ1-1, with D hard to call. The V end was cut by 0 bases, the J end by 1 base, with 6 bases between. From germline, CDR1 is MNHNY and CDR2 SVGAGI (reference sequence). CDR3 length equals 14 residues. The CDR3 region has the DNA TGTGCCAGCAGTTACTCGCCGGGGAACACTGAAGCTTTCTTT. Translation: CASSYSPGNTEAFF.

The rearrangement joins TRBV9 to TRBJ2-1, with a weak D call TRBD2 (6 bases). Germline values: CDR1 SGDLS, CDR2 YYNGEE. V was shortened by 2 bases and J by 7 bases, with 13 bases between the two germline ends. This CDR3 comprises 14 residues. The CDR3 region is CASSVVGSGNEQFF. CDR3 DNA sequence: TGTGCCAGCAGCGTCGTAGGTAGCGGAAATGAGCAGTTCTTC.

The V call is TRBV7-3, the J call TRBJ1-2, with 11 positions matching TRBD1. V shed 4 bases, J shed 4 bases, and the junction held 5 bases outside the gene matches. Germline loops: CDR1 SGHTA, CDR2 FQGTGA. This CDR3 has 15 residues. Here the CDR3 reads CASSSGTGGTYGYTF. As DNA, the CDR3 is TGTGCCAGCAGCTCCGGGACAGGGGGGACCTATGGCTACACCTTC.

The chain combines TRBV27 with TRBJ1-1; D uncertain. This CDR3 contains 11 residues. Germline CDR1 reads MNHEY; CDR2 reads SMNVEV (reference sequence). The germline V and J ends were trimmed by 7 bases and 0 bases, with 3 bases remaining between them. The DNA of the CDR3 is TGTGCCAGCATCGTGAACACTGAAGCTTTCTTT. Translated: CASIVNTEAFF.

This clone is a singleton in its sample. This chain joins TRBV7-2 and TRBJ1-3, with D possibly TRBD1 on 6 matching bases. The CDR3 is 16 residues long. Deletions cut 2 bases from V and 2 bases from J, with 13 bases between. Germline V gives CDR1 SGHTA, CDR2 FQGNSA. CDR3 in DNA: TGTGCCAGCAGCTTATTTCAGGGGCCGGCTGGAAACACCATATATTTT. This gives the protein CASSLFQGPAGNTIYF.

The rearrangement links TRBV11-3 to TRBJ2-1; 7 positions match TRBD2. The CDR3 is 16 amino acids. V shed 5 bases, J shed 4 bases, and the junction held 11 bases outside the gene matches. Germline lookup yields CDR1 SGHNT and CDR2 YENEEA. CDR3 protein: CASSLRTGGRYNEQFF. The CDR3 nucleotides are TGTGCCAGCAGCCTCCGGACTGGCGGGAGATACAATGAGCAGTTCTTC.

The chain recombines TRBV11-1 with TRBJ2-5; TRBD2 is a possible D gene (6 bases). This CDR3 has 14 residues. V lost 2 bases, J lost 5 bases, and 12 bases lay in between. Germline V gives CDR1 SGHAT, CDR2 FQDESV (reference sequence). As DNA, the CDR3 is TGTGCCAGCAGCTTATCTGGAGGGACGGAGACCCAGTACTTC. Translated: CASSLSGGTETQYF.

V gene TRBV7-9 combines with J gene TRBJ1-1; no reliable D call. The CDR3 is made up of 11 amino acids. Germline loops: CDR1 SEHNR, CDR2 FQNEAQ (reference sequence). V lost 5 bases to trimming and J lost 10 bases, with 11 bases between them. The CDR3 here is CASSPTVVAFF. CDR3 sequence (DNA): TGTGCCAGCAGCCCCACAGTTGTAGCTTTCTTT.

V gene TRBV5-1 combines with J gene TRBJ2-5, with a possible D match to TRBD2 (5 bases). CDR1 is SGHRS and CDR2 is YFSETQ in the germline V gene. CDR3 size: 14 residues. The germline V and J ends were trimmed by 7 bases and 3 bases, with 16 bases remaining between them. The CDR3 region has the DNA TGCGCCAGCTCCAACGAGGGCCTAAAAGAGACCCAGTACTTC. This sequence encodes CASSNEGLKETQYF. Based on the CDR3 plus reference TRBV5-1 and TRBJ2-5, the full variable domain is KAGVTQTPRYLIKTRGQQVTLSCSPISGHRSVSWYQQTPGQGLQFLFEYFSETQRNKGNFPGRFSGRQFSNSRSEMNVSTLELGDSALYLCASSNEGLKETQYFGPGTRLLVL.

The gene calls are TRBV11-2 and TRBJ2-7; no definite D call. Germline loops: CDR1 SGHAT, CDR2 FQNNGV. The CDR3 extends over 13 amino acids. The V gene lost 1 base and the J gene lost 2 bases, with 6 bases spanning the gap. The DNA of the CDR3 is TGTGCCAGCAGCTTAGGGCCTGCCTACGAGCAGTACTTC. Translating gives CASSLGPAYEQYF.

The J gene is TRBJ2-7, the V gene TRBV6-5; a weak D match, TRBD2 (5 bases). Trimming shortened V by 8 bases and J by 7 bases, and 21 bases separated the two germline ends. The CDR3 spans 14 residues. Germline V gene data show CDR1 as MNHEY and CDR2 as SVGAGI. As DNA, the CDR3 is TGTGCCAGCTCCGAGGCGGAGACTACGGGGGAGCAGTACTTC. The encoded protein is CASSEAETTGEQYF.

This clone came up a few times. J is TRBJ1-2 and V is TRBV6-5; 8 nucleotides line up with TRBD1. V dropped 6 bases and J dropped 3; count of bases not matched to a gene: 6. CDR3 size: 14 residues. Germline V gives CDR1 MNHEY, CDR2 SVGAGI. CDR3 in DNA: TGTGCCAGCAGCCCGACAGGGGAATACTATGGCTACACCTTC. Protein sequence: CASSPTGEYYGYTF.

The chain links TRBV7-9 to TRBJ1-2; a possible D gene is TRBD1 (6 bases). CDR1 is SEHNR and CDR2 is FQNEAQ in the germline V gene (reference sequence). The CDR3 extends over 16 amino acids. Trimming shortened V by 5 bases and J by 3 bases, and 19 bases separated the two germline ends. CDR3: CASSPRLQGGDYGYTF. DNA of the CDR3: TGTGCCAGCAGCCCCCGGTTGCAAGGGGGAGACTATGGCTACACCTTC.

In its sample, this clone was seen once. This sequence joins TRBV27 and TRBJ2-1; D ambiguous. This CDR3 comprises 12 residues. Germline assignment: CDR1 MNHEY and CDR2 SMNVEV (reference sequence). V lost 3 bases, J lost 10 bases, and 10 bases lay in between. CDR3 DNA: TGTGCCAGCAGTTTCGGGTATGGCGAGCAGTTCTTC. Translation gives CASSFGYGEQFF.

The chain joins TRBV7-8 to TRBJ1-2; TRBD1 agrees at 10 bases. V shed 5 bases and J 8 bases; nucleotides not matched to a gene: 11. The CDR3 sequence is 15 residues long. Germline values: CDR1 SGHVS, CDR2 FQNEAQ. CDR3 region: CASSDRDRGKEGYTF. As DNA, the CDR3 is TGTGCCAGCAGCGACCGGGACAGGGGAAAGGAAGGCTACACCTTC.

V and J are TRBV7-2 and TRBJ1-2, with 7 nucleotides matching TRBD1. J lost 8 bases, V lost 2 bases, and 8 bases had no gene match. This CDR3 has 14 residues. CDR1 SGHTA and CDR2 FQGNSA come from the germline V gene. The CDR3 is CASSLSKGAGGYTF. The CDR3 DNA follows: TGTGCCAGCAGCTTAAGCAAGGGGGCAGGAGGCTACACCTTC.

This clone appeared a few times. The chain has TRBV10-3 and TRBJ2-7; 9 nucleotides match TRBD1. Trimming took 0 bases from V and 6 from J; bases not matched to a gene: 6. CDR3 size: 15 residues. Germline V CDR1 and CDR2: ENHRY, SYGVKD. The DNA of the CDR3 is TGTGCCATCAGTGAGTCTTCGACAGGGGGTGGCGAGCAGTACGTC. Its protein is CAISESSTGGGEQYV.

CDR3 amino acids: CASSFDYTTYNEQFF. The CDR3 DNA sequence: TGTGCCAGCAGCTTTGACTATACCACCTACAATGAGCAGTTCTTC. The gene calls are TRBV7-8 and TRBJ2-1, with D tentatively TRBD2 (5 bases). Germline V gene lookup returns CDR1 SGHVS and CDR2 FQNEAQ. The V and J ends lost 3 bases and 2 bases respectively, with 11 bases between them. The CDR3 has 15 amino acids. The complete variable domain, with remaining parts taken from reference TRBV7-8 and TRBJ2-1, reads GAGVSQSPRYKVAKRGQDVALRCDPISGHVSLFWYQQALGQGPEFLTYFQNEAQLDKSGLPSDRFFAERPEGSVSTLKIQRTQQEDSAVYLCASSFDYTTYNEQFFGPGTRLTVL.

This clone was found once. This chain uses TRBV7-2 with TRBJ2-5, with D perhaps TRBD2 (5 bases). The CDR3 runs to 16 residues. Germline V gene lookup returns CDR1 SGHTA and CDR2 FQGNSA. Trimming took off 5 bases at V and 0 bases at J, with 16 bases between the two ends. DNA for the CDR3: TGTGCCAGCAGCCCAACTGGCGGACTGTACCAAGAGACCCAGTACTTC. This codes for CASSPTGGLYQETQYF. The full variable domain, completed using reference TRBV7-2 and TRBJ2-5, is GAGVSQSPSNKVTEKGKDVELRCDPISGHTALYWYRQSLGQGLEFLIYFQGNSAPDKSGLPSDRFSAERTGGSVSTLTIQRTQQEDSAVYLCASSPTGGLYQETQYFGPGTRLLVL.

The chain uses TRBV6-1 and TRBJ1-1; a possible D gene is TRBD1 (5 bases). The V and J ends lost 7 bases and 4 bases respectively, with 10 bases between them. The CDR3 runs to 12 residues. The germline CDR1 and CDR2 sequences are MNHNS and SASEGT. The CDR3 reads CASTDSGTEAFF. CDR3 nucleotide sequence: TGTGCCAGCACTGACAGCGGCACTGAAGCTTTCTTT.

In this sample, this clone turned up once. The chain employs TRBV5-4 and TRBJ1-2; D remains unclear. CDR3 length equals 16 residues. Germline V gene lookup returns CDR1 SGHNT and CDR2 YYREEE (reference sequence). V lost 2 bases to trimming and J lost 0 bases, with 14 bases between them. The chain's CDR3 is CASSFERGSTNYGYTF. The CDR3 nucleotides read TGTGCCAGCAGCTTCGAGCGCGGGAGTACTAACTATGGCTACACCTTC.